The subject of this entry is one TCR beta chain. Its cognate antigen is unknown. Using immunoSEQ multiplex PCR, the repertoire was profiled, and TCRdb retains in-frame clones only, with some absent. Of more than 50,000 clones in the sample, 80% to 90% were seen once. The entry originates in a study of OX40 agonist ivuxolimab in advanced cancers. Overall study context: Cancers in dose escalation were hepatocellular, melanoma, renal cell and head and neck.

CDR1 is MGHDK, CDR2 SYGVNS, per germline. This CDR3 contains 16 residues. V dropped 5 bases and J dropped 3 bases, with 19 bases sitting between them. Study-level results: In CD8+ T cells, expanded clones were on average more numerous than in CD4+.

The V call is TRBV25-1, the J call TRBJ1-2, with D possibly being TRBD1 (6 bases). The receptor's source is an adult with an advanced solid tumor such as melanoma, head and neck, liver or kidney cancer. Here the sequenced sample was CD4+ or CD8+ T cells sorted from blood, taken in a trial of the OX40 agonist ivuxolimab. The CDR3 loop is CASSWRMGGADYGYTF. The DNA of the CDR3 is TGTGCCAGCAGTTGGAGGATGGGGGGGGCGGACTATGGCTACACCTTC.